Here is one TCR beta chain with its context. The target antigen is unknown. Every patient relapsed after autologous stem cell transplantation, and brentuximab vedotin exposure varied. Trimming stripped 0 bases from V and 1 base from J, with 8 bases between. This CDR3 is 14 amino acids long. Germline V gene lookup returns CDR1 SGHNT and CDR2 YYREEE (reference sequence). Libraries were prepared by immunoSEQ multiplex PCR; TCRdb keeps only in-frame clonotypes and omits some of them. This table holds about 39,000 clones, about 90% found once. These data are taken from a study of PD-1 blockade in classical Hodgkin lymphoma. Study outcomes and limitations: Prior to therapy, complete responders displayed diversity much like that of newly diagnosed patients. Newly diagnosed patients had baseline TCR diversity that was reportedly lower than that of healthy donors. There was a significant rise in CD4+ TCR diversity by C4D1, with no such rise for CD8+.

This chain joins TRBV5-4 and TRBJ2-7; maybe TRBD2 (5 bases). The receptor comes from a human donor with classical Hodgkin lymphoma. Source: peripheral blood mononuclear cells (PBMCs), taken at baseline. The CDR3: CASSLAGDSYEQYF. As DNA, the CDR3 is TGTGCCAGCAGCTTGGCCGGGGATTCCTACGAGCAGTACTTC.